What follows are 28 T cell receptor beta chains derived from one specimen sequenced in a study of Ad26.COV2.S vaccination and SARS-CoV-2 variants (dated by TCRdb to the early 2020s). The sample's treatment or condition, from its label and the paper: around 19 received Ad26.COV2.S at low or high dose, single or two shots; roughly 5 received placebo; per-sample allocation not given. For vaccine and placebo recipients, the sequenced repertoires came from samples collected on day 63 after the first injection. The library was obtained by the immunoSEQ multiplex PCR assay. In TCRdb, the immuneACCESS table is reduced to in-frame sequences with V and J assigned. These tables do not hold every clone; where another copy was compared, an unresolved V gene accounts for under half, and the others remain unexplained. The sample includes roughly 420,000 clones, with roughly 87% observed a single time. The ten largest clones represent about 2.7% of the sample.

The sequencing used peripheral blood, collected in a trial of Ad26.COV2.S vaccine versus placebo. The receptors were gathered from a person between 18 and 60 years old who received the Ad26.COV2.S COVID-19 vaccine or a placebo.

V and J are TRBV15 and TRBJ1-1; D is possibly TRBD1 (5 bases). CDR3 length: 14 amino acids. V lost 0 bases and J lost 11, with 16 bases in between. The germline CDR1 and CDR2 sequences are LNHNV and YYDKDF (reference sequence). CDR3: CATSRDGGRPEAFF. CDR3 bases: TGTGCCACCAGCAGAGATGGGGGTCGTCCGGAGGCTTTCTTT.

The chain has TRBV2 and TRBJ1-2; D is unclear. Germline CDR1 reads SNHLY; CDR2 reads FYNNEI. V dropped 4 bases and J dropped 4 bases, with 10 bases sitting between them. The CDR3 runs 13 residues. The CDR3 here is CASSGEQPYGYTF. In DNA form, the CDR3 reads TGTGCCAGCAGTGGAGAACAACCCTATGGCTACACCTTC.

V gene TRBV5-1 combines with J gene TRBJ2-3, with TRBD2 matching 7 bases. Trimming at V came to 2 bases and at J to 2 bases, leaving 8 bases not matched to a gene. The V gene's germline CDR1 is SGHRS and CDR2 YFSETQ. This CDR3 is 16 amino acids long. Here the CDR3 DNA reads TGCGCCAGCAGCTTCGTTCTAGCGGCTAACACAGATACGCAGTATTTT. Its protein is CASSFVLAANTDTQYF. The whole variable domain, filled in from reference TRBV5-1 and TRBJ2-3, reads KAGVTQTPRYLIKTRGQQVTLSCSPISGHRSVSWYQQTPGQGLQFLFEYFSETQRNKGNFPGRFSGRQFSNSRSEMNVSTLELGDSALYLCASSFVLAANTDTQYFGPGTRLTVL.

The CDR3 nucleotides read TGTGCCAGCAGCACAGGACTAGCGGGGGATGAGACCCAGTACTTC. Translation gives CASSTGLAGDETQYF. This chain joins TRBV7-6 and TRBJ2-5; 13 positions agree with TRBD2. J gave up 5 bases and V 5 bases, and 5 bases lay outside the gene matches. Germline V gene data show CDR1 as SGHVS and CDR2 as FNYEAQ. This CDR3 contains 15 residues. Full variable domain (outside the CDR3, taken from reference TRBV7-6 and TRBJ2-5): GAGVSQSPRYKVTKRGQDVALRCDPISGHVSLYWYRQALGQGPEFLTYFNYEAQQDKSGLPNDRFSAERPEGSISTLTIQRTEQRDSAMYRCASSTGLAGDETQYFGPGTRLLVL.

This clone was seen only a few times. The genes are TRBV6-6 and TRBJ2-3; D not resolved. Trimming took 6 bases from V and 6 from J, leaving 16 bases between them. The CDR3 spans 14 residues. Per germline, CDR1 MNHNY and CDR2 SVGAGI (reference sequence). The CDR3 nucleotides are TGTGCCAGCAGCTCTATTGACAATAGGGATACGCAGTATTTT. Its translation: CASSSIDNRDTQYF.

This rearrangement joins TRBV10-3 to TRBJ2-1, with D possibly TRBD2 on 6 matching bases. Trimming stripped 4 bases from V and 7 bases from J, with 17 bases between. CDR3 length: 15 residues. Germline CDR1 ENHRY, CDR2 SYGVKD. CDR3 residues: CAISGRGAAKNEQFF. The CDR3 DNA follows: TGTGCCATCAGTGGGAGGGGAGCGGCCAAAAATGAGCAGTTCTTC.

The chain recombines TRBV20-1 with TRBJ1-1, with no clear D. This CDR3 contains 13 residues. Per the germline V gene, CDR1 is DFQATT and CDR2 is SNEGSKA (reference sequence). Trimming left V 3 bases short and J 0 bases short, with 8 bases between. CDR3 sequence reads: CSASSGLNTEAFF. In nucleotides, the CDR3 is TGCAGTGCTAGTTCCGGGTTGAACACTGAAGCTTTCTTT.

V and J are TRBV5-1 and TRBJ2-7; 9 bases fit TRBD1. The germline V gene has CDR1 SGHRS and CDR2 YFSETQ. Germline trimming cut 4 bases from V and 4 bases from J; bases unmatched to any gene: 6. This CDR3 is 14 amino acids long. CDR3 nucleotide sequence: TGCGCCAGCAGCATACAGGGGGCGGGGTACGAGCAGTACTTC. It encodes CASSIQGAGYEQYF. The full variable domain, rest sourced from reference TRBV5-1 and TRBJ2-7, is KAGVTQTPRYLIKTRGQQVTLSCSPISGHRSVSWYQQTPGQGLQFLFEYFSETQRNKGNFPGRFSGRQFSNSRSEMNVSTLELGDSALYLCASSIQGAGYEQYFGPGTRLTVT.

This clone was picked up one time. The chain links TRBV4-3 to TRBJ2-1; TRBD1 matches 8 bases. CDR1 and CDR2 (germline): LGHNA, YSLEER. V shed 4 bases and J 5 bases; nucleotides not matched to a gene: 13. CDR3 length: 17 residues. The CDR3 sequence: CASSPITGQVKNNEQFF. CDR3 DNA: TGCGCCAGCAGCCCAATAACGGGACAGGTTAAAAACAATGAGCAGTTCTTC.

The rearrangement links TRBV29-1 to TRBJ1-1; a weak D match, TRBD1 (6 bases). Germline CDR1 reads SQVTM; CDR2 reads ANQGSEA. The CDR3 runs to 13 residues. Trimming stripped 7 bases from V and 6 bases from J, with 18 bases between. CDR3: CSGGTWGLPEAFF. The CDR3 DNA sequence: TGCAGCGGCGGGACATGGGGGCTCCCTGAAGCTTTCTTT. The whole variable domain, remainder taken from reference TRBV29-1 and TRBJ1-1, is SAVISQKPSRDICQRGTSLTIQCQVDSQVTMMFWYRQQPGQSLTLIATANQGSEATYESGFVIDKFPISRPNLTFSTLTVSNMSPEDSSIYLCSGGTWGLPEAFFGQGTRLTVV.

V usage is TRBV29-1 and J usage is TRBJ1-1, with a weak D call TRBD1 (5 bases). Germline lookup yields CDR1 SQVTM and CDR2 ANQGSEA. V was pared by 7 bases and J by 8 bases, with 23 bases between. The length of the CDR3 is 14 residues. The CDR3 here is CSANKRGTSREAFF. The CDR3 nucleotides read TGCAGCGCTAATAAACGTGGGACGAGTAGAGAAGCTTTCTTT.

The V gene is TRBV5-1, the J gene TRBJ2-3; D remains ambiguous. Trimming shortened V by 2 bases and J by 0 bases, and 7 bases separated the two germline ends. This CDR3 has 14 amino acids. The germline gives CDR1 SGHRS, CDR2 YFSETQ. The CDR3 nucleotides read TGCGCCAGCAGCTTACAGACTAGCACAGATACGCAGTATTTT. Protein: CASSLQTSTDTQYF.

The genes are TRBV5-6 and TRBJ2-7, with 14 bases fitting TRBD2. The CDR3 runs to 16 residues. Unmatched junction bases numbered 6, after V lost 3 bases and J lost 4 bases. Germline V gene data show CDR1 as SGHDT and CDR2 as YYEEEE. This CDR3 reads CASSWGTSGRGYEQYV. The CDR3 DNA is TGTGCCAGCAGCTGGGGGACTAGCGGGAGAGGGTACGAGCAGTACGTC.

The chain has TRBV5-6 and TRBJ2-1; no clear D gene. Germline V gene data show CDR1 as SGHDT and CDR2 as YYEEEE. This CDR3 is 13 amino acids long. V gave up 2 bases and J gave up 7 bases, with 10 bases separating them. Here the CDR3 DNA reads TGTGCCAGCAGCTTATTAAAGAATAATGAGCAGTTCTTC. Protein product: CASSLLKNNEQFF.

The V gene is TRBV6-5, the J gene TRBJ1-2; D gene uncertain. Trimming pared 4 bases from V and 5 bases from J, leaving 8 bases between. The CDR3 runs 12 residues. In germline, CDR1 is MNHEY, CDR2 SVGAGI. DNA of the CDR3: TGTGCCAGCAGTTCCCAGGTATATGGCTACACCTTC. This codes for CASSSQVYGYTF.

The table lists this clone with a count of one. The CDR3 nucleotides are TGTGCCAGCTCACTTACGACTGGGGAGACCCAGTACTTC. It translates to CASSLTTGETQYF. The rearrangement uses TRBV18 and TRBJ2-5; D is unresolved. The germline V and J ends were trimmed by 4 bases and 5 bases, with 11 bases remaining between them. The CDR3 loop spans 13 amino acids. Germline assignment: CDR1 KGHSH and CDR2 LQKENI. Variable domain in full (rest from reference TRBV18 and TRBJ2-5): NAGVMQNPRHLVRRRGQEARLRCSPMKGHSHVYWYRQLPEEGLKFMVYLQKENIIDESGMPKERFSAEFPKEGPSILRIQQVVRGDSAAYFCASSLTTGETQYFGPGTRLLVL.

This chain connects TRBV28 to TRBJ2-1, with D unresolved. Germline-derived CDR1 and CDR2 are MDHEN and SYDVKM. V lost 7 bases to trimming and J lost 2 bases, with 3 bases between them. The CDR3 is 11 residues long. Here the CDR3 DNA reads TGTGCCAGCAAGACCTACAATGAGCAGTTCTTC. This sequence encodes CASKTYNEQFF.

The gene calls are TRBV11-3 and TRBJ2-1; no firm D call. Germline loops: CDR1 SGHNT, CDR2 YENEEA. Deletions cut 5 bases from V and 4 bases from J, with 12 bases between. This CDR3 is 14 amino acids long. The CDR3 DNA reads TGTGCCAGCAGCCGAACAACTGTATACAATGAGCAGTTCTTC. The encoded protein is CASSRTTVYNEQFF.

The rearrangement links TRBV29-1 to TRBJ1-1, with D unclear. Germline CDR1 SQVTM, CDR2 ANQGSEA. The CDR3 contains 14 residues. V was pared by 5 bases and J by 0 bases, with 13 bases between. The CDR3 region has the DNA TGCAGCGTTATGCAGGAGCGTATGAACACTGAAGCTTTCTTT. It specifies CSVMQERMNTEAFF.

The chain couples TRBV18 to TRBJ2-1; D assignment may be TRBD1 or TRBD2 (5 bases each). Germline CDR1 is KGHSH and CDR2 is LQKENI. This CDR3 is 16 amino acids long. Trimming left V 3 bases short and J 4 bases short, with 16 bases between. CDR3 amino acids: CASSPRRGRGYNEQFF. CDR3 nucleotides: TGTGCCAGCTCACCTCGTCGGGGTAGGGGTTACAATGAGCAGTTCTTC.

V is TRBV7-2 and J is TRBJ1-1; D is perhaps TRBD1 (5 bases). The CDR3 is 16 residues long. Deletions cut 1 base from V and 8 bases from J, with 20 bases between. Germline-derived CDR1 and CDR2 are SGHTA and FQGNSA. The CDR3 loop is CASSLGGSGGAREAFF. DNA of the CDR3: TGTGCCAGCAGCTTAGGGGGGTCGGGCGGGGCGAGAGAAGCTTTCTTT.

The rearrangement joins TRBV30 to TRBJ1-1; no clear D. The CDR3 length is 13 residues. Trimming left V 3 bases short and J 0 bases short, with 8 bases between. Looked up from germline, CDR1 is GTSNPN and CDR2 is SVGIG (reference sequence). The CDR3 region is CAWRFWVNTEAFF. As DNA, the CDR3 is TGTGCCTGGAGGTTTTGGGTGAACACTGAAGCTTTCTTT.

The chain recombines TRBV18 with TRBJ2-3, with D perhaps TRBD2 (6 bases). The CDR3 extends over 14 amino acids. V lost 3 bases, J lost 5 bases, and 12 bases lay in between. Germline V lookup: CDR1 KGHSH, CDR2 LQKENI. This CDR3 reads CASSPGGGIDTQYF. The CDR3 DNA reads TGTGCCAGCTCACCCGGGGGAGGAATAGATACGCAGTATTTT.

This CDR3 reads CASSPRTANTGELFF. CDR3 DNA: TGCGCCAGCAGCCCCCGGACAGCGAACACCGGGGAGCTGTTTTTT. J is TRBJ2-2 and V is TRBV5-1, with D possibly TRBD1 on 6 matching bases. CDR3 length equals 15 residues. Per the germline V gene, CDR1 is SGHRS and CDR2 is YFSETQ. Trimming shortened V by 4 bases and J by 0 bases, and 10 bases separated the two germline ends.

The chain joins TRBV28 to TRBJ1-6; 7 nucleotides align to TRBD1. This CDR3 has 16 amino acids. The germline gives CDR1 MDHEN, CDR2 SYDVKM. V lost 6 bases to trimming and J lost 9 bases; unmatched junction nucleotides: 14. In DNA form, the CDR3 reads TGTGCCAGCAGATCACCGACAGGGTCGGTAGTTTCACCCCTCCACTTT. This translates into CASRSPTGSVVSPLHF.

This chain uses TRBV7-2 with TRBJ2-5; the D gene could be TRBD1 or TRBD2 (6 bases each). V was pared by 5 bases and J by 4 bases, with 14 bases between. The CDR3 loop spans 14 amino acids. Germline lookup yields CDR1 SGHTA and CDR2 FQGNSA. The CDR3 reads CASSLPGGRETQYF. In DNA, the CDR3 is TGTGCCAGCAGCCTGCCCGGGGGCCGAGAGACCCAGTACTTC.

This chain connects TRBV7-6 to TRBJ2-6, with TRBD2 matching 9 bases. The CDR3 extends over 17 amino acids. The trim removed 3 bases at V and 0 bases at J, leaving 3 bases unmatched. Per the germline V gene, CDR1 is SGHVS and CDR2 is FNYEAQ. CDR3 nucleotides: TGTGCCAGCAGCTTTCTAGCGGGAAACTCTGGGGCCAACGTCCTGACTTTC. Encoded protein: CASSFLAGNSGANVLTF. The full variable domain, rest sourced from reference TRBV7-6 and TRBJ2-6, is GAGVSQSPRYKVTKRGQDVALRCDPISGHVSLYWYRQALGQGPEFLTYFNYEAQQDKSGLPNDRFSAERPEGSISTLTIQRTEQRDSAMYRCASSFLAGNSGANVLTFGAGSRLTVL.

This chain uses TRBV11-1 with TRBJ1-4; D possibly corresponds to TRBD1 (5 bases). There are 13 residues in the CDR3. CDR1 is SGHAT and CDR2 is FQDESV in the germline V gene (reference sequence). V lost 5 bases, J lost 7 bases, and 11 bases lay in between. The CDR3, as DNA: TGTGCCAGCAGCCTCTATGGGGGTGAAAAACTGTTTTTT. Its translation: CASSLYGGEKLFF.